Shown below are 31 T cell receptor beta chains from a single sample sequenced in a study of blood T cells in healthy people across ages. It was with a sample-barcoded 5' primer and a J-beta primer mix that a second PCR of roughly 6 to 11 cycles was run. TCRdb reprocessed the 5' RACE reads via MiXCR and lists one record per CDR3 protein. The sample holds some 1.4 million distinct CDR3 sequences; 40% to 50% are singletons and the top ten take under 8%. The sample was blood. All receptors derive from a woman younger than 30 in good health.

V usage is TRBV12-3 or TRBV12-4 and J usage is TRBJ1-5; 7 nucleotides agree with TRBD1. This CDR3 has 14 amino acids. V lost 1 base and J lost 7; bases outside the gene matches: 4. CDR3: CASSLDQGGQPQHF. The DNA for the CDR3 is TGTGCCAGCAGTTTAGACCAGGGGGGACAGCCCCAGCATTTT.

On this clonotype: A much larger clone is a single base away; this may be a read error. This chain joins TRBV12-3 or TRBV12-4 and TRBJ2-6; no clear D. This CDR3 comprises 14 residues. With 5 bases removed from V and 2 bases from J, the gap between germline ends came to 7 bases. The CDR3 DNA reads TGTGCCAGCAGTGTGGGCCCTGGGGCCAACGTCCTGACTTTC. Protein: CASSVGPGANVLTF.

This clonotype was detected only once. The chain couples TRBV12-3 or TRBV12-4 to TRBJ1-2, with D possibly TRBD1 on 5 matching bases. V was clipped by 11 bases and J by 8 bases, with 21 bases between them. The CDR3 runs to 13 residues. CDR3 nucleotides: TGTGCCGGCAACCTTCGCGGGGGTAGAGGCTACACCTTC. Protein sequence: CAGNLRGGRGYTF.

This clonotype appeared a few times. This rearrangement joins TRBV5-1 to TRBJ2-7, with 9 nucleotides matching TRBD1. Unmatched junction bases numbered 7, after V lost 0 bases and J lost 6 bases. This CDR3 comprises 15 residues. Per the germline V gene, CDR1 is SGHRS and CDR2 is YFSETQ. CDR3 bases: TGCGCCAGCAGCTTGGAGGGACAGGGCATCGTCGAGCAGTACTTC. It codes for CASSLEGQGIVEQYF.

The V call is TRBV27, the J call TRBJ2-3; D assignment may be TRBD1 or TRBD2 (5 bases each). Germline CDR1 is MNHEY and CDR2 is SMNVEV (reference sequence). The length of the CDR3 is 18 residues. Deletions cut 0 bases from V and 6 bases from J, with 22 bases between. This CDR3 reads CASSLSPTGRPGTDTQYF. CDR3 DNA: TGTGCCAGCAGTTTATCTCCCACCGGACGGCCTGGGACGGATACGCAGTATTTT.

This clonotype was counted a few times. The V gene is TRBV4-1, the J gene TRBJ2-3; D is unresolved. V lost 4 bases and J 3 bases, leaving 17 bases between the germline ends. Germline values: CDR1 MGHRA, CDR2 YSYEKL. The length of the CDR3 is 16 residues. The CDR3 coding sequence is TGCGCCAGCAGCCGACGGGTGCAGTGGGAAACAGATACGCAGTATTTT. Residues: CASSRRVQWETDTQYF.

DNA for the CDR3: TGTGCCAGCTCACCAGGGGCAGTATCCCACTATGGCTACACCTTC. Residues: CASSPGAVSHYGYTF. This rearrangement joins TRBV18 to TRBJ1-2, with D possibly TRBD1 on 5 matching bases. Per germline, CDR1 KGHSH and CDR2 LQKENI. The CDR3 sequence is 15 residues long. V was clipped by 2 bases and J by 3 bases, with 13 bases between them. Full variable domain (missing parts from reference TRBV18 and TRBJ1-2): NAGVMQNPRHLVRRRGQEARLRCSPMKGHSHVYWYRQLPEEGLKFMVYLQKENIIDESGMPKERFSAEFPKEGPSILRIQQVVRGDSAAYFCASSPGAVSHYGYTFGSGTRLTVV.

In DNA, the CDR3 is TGTGCCAGCAGCCCGACCTCGATATGGGTTTACGAGCAGTACTTC. Translation gives CASSPTSIWVYEQYF. The chain couples TRBV14 to TRBJ2-7; D call uncertain. Germline CDR1 and CDR2: SGHDN and FVKESK. CDR3 length: 15 residues. With 4 bases removed from V and 4 bases from J, the gap between germline ends came to 17 bases.

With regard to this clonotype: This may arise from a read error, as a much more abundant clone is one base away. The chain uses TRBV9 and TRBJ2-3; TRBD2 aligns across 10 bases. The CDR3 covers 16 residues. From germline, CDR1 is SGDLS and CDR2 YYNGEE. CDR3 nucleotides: TGTGCCAACAGCCCGGGGGGGACTAGCGGCACAGATACGCAGTATTTT. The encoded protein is CANSPGGTSGTDTQYF.

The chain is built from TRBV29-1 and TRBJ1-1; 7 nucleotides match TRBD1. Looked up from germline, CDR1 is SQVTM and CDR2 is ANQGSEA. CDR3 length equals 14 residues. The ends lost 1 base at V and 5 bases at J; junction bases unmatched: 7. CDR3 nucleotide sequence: TGCAGCGTTGAAGTCGCAGGGGGAGGTACTGAAGCTTTCTTT. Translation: CSVEVAGGGTEAFF.

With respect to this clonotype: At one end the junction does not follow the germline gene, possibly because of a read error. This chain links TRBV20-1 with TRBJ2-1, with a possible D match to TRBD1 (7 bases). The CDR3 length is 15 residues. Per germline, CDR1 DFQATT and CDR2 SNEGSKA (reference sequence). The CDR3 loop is CSAGEGAGLYNEQFF. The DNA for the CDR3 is TGCAGTGCTGGAGAGGGGGCGGGACTCTACAATGAGCAGTTCTTC.

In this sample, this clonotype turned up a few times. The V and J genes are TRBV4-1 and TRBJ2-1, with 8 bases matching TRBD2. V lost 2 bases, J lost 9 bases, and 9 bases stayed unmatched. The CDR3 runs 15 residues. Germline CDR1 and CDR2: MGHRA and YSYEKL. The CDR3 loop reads CASSQMGLVRAEQFF. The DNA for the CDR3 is TGCGCCAGCAGCCAAATGGGACTAGTTAGGGCTGAGCAGTTCTTC.

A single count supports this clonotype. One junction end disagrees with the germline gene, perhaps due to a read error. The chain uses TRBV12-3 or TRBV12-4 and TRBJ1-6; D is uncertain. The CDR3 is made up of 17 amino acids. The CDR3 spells CASSSRWGTLVMSPLYF. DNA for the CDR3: TGTGCCAGCAGCTCCCGTTGGGGTACCTTGGTGATGTCACCCCTCTACTTT.

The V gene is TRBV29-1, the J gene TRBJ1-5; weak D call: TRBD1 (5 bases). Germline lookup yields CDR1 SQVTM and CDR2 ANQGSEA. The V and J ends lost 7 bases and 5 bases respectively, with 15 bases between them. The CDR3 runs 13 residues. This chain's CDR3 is CSGRMGLDQPQHF. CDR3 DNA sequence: TGCAGCGGGCGAATGGGACTCGATCAGCCCCAGCATTTT. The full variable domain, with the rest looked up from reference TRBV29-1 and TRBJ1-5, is SAVISQKPSRDICQRGTSLTIQCQVDSQVTMMFWYRQQPGQSLTLIATANQGSEATYESGFVIDKFPISRPNLTFSTLTVSNMSPEDSSIYLCSGRMGLDQPQHFGDGTRLSIL.

The CDR3 nucleotides read TGTGCCAGCAGCGCAGCGGGGGCCCAAGAGACCCAGTACTTC. Translation gives CASSAAGAQETQYF. The chain combines TRBV9 with TRBJ2-5; 8 bases match TRBD2. CDR1 is SGDLS and CDR2 is YYNGEE in the germline V gene. This CDR3 region has 14 residues. Trimming cost V 3 bases and J 1 base; bases outside gene matches: 2.

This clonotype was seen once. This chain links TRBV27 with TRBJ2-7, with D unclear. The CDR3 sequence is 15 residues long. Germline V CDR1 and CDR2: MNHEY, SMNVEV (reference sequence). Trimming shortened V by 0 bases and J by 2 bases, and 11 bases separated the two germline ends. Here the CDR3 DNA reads TGTGCCAGCAGTTTATCCCTGACCCATCCCTACGAGCAGTACTTC. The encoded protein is CASSLSLTHPYEQYF.

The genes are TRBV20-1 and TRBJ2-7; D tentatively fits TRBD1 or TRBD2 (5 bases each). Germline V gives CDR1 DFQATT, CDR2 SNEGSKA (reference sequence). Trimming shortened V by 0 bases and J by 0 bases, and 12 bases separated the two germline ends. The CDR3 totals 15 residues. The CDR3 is CSARDGTPSSYEQYF. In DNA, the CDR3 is TGCAGTGCTAGAGATGGGACCCCCTCCTCCTACGAGCAGTACTTC.

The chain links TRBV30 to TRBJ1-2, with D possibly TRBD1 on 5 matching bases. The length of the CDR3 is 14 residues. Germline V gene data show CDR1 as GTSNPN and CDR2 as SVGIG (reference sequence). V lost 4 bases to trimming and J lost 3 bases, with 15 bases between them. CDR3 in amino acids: CAWKVYRPHYGYTF. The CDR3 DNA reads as TGTGCCTGGAAAGTGTACAGGCCCCACTATGGCTACACCTTC.

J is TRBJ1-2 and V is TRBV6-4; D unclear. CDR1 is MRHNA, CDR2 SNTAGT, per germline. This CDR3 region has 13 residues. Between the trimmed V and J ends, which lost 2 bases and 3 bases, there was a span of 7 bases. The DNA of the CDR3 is TGTGCCAGCAGTGACGGCAGGCACTATGGCTACACCTTC. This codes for CASSDGRHYGYTF.

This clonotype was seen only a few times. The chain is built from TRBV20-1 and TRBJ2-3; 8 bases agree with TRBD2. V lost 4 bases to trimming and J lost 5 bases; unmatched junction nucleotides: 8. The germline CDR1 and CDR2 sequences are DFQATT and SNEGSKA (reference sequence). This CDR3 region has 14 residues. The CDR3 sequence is CSATSSGGEDTQYF. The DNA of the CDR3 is TGCAGTGCTACCAGTTCGGGGGGGGAAGATACGCAGTATTTT.

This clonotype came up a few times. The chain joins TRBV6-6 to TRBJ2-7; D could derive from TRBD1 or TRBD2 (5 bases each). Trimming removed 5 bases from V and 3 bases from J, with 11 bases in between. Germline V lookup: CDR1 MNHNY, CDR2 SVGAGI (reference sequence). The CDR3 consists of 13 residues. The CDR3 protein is CASSIRGSYEQYF. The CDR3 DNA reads TGTGCCAGCAGTATCCGGGGCAGCTACGAGCAGTACTTC.

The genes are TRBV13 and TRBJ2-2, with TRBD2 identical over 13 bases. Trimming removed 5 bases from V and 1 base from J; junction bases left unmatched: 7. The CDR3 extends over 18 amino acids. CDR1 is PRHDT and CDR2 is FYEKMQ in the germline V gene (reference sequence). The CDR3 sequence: CASSGGLAGILNTGELFF. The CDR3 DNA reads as TGTGCCAGCAGCGGGGGACTAGCGGGGATATTGAACACCGGGGAGCTGTTTTTT. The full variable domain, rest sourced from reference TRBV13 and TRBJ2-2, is AAGVIQSPRHLIKEKRETATLKCYPIPRHDTVYWYQQGPGQDPQFLISFYEKMQSDKGSIPDRFSAQQFSDYHSELNMSSLELGDSALYFCASSGGLAGILNTGELFFGEGSRLTVL.

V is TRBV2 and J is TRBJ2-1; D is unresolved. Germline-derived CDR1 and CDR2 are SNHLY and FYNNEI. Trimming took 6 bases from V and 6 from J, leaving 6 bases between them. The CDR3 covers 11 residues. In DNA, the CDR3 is TGTGCCAGCAGGACAATCAATGAGCAGTTCTTC. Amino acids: CASRTINEQFF.

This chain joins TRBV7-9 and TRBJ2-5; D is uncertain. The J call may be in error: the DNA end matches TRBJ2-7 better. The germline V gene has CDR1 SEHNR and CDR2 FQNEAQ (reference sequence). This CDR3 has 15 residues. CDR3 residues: CASSLVLATTNEQYF. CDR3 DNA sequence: TGTGCCAGCAGCTTAGTGCTGGCTACCACGAACGAGCAGTACTTC.

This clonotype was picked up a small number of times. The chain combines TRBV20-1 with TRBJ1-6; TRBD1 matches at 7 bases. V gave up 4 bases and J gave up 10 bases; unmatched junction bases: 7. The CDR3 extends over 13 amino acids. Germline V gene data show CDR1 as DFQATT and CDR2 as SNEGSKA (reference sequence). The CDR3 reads CSANRDRESPLHF. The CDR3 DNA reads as TGCAGTGCTAACCGAGACAGGGAATCACCCCTCCACTTT.

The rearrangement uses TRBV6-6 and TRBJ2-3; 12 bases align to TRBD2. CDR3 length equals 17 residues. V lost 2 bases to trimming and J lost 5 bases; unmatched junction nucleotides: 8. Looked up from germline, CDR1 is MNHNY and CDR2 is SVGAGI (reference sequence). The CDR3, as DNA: TGTGCCAGCAGTTACAGACTAGCGGGAGCGTTTGGAGATACGCAGTATTTT. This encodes CASSYRLAGAFGDTQYF.

This CDR3 reads CASSPLSGDSPLHF. DNA for the CDR3: TGTGCCAGCAGCCCCCTGTCCGGGGATTCACCCCTCCACTTT. This sequence joins TRBV5-4 and TRBJ1-6, with D hard to call. CDR1 and CDR2 from the germline V gene are SGHNT and YYREEE (reference sequence). Trimming cost V 4 bases and J 8 bases, with 13 bases left between them. The CDR3 extends over 14 amino acids.

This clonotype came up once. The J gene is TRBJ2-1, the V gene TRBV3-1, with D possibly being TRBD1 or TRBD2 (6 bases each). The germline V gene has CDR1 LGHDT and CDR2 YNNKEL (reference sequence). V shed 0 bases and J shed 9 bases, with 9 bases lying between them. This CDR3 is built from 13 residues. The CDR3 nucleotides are TGTGCCAGCAGCCAAGATCCGGGGGCTGAGCAGTTCTTC. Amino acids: CASSQDPGAEQFF.

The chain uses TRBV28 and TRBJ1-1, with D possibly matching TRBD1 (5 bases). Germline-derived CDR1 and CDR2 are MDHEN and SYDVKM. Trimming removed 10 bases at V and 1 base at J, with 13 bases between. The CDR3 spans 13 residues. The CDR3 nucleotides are TGTGCCATCTGGGGGGTTGGGAACACTGAAGCTTTCTTT. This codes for CAIWGVGNTEAFF.

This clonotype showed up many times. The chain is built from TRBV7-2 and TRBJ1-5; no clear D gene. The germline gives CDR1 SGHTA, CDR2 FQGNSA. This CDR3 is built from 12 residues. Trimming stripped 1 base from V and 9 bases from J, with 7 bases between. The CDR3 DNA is TGTGCCAGCAGCTTAGAGGTGGGGCCCCAGCATTTT. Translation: CASSLEVGPQHF.

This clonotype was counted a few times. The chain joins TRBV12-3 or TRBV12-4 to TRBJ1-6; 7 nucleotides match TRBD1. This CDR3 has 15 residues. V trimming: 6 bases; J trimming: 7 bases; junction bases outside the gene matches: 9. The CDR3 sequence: CASSPRQGINSPLHF. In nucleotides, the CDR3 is TGTGCCAGCAGCCCCCGACAGGGTATAAATTCACCCCTCCACTTT.